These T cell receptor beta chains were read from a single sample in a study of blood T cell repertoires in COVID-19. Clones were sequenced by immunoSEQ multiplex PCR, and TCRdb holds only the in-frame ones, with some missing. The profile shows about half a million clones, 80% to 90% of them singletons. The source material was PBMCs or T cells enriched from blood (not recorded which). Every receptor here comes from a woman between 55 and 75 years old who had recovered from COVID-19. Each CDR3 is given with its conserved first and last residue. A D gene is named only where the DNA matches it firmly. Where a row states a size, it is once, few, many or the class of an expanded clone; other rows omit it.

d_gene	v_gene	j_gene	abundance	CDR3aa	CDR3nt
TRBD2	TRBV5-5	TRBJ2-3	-	CASSLLAGGSTDTQYF	TGTGCCAGCAGCTTACTGGCGGGGGGCTCCACAGATACGCAGTATTTT
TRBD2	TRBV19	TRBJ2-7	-	CASARRGESSYEQYF	TGTGCCAGTGCCCGCCGGGGGGAAAGCTCCTACGAGCAGTACTTC
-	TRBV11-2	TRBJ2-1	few	CASSFLGVTSYNEQFF	TGTGCCAGCAGCTTCTTAGGGGTGACCTCCTACAATGAGCAGTTCTTC
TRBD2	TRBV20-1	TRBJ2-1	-	CSASESAGAHNEQFF	TGCAGTGCTAGTGAGTCAGCGGGGGCCCACAATGAGCAGTTCTTC
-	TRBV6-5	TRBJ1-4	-	CASARLVQNEKLFF	TGTGCCAGCGCCCGGCTGGTACAGAATGAAAAACTGTTTTTT
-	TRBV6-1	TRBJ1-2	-	CASSEETVPYSYTF	TGTGCCAGCAGTGAAGAGACAGTACCCTATAGCTACACCTTC
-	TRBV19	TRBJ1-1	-	CASSTQLATVNTEAFF	TGTGCCAGTAGTACCCAACTTGCGACAGTGAACACTGAAGCTTTCTTT
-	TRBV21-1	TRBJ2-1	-	CASSSEPSFRRRGEQFF	TGTGCCAGCAGCTCCGAACCCTCCTTTCGGCGGAGAGGTGAGCAGTTCTTC
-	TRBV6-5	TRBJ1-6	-	CASSYSPGFSLPLHF	TGTGCCAGCAGTTACTCGCCCGGGTTCTCCTTGCCCCTCCACTTT
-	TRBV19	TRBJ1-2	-	CASSIGVGHHYGYTF	TGTGCCAGTAGTATAGGAGTTGGGCACCACTATGGCTACACCTTC
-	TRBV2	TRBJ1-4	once	CATAPREWNEKLFF	TGTGCCACCGCCCCCCGGGAGTGGAATGAAAAACTGTTTTTT
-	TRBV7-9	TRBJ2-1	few	CASSIRTEHNEQFF	TGTGCCAGCAGCATCAGGACAGAGCACAATGAGCAGTTCTTC
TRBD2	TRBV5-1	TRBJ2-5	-	CASSPGTTQETQYF	TGCGCCAGCAGCCCGGGGACTACCCAAGAGACCCAGTACTTC